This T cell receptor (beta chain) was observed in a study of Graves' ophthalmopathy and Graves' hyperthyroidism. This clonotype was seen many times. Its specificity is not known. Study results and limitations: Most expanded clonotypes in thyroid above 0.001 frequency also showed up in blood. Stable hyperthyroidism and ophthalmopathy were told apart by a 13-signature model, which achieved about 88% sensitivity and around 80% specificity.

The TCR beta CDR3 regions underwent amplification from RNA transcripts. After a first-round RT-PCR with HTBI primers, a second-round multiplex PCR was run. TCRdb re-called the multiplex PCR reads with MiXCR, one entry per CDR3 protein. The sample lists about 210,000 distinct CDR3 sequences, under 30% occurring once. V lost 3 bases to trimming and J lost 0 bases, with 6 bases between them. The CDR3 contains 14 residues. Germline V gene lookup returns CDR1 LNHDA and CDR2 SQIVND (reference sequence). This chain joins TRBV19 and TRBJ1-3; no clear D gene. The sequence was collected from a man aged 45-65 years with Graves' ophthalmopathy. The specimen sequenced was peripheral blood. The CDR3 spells CASSMRRSGNTIYF. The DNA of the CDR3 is TGTGCCAGTAGTATGCGGCGCTCTGGAAACACCATATATTTT.